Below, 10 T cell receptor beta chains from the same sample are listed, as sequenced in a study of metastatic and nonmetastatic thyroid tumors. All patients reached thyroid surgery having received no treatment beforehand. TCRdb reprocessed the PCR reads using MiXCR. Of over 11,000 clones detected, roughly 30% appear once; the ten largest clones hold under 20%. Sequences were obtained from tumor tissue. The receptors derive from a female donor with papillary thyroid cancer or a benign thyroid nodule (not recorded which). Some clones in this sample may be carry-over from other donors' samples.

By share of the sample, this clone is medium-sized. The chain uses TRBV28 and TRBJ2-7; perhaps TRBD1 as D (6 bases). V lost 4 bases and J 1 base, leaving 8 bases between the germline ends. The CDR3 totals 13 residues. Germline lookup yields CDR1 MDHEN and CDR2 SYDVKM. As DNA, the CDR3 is TGTGCCAGCAGTTACAGGGTTTCCTACGAGCAGTACTTC. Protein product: CASSYRVSYEQYF.

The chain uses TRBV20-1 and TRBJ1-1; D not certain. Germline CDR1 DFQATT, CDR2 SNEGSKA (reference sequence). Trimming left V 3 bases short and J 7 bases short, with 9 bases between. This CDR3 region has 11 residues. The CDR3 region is CSASPHDEAFF. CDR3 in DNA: TGCAGTGCTAGTCCCCACGATGAAGCTTTCTTT.

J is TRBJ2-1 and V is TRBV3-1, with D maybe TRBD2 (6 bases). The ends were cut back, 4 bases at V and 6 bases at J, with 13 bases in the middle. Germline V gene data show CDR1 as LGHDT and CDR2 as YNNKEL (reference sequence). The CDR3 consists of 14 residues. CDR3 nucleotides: TGTGCCAGCAGCCGATTGGGGAGGAGCAATGAGCAGTTCTTC. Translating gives CASSRLGRSNEQFF.

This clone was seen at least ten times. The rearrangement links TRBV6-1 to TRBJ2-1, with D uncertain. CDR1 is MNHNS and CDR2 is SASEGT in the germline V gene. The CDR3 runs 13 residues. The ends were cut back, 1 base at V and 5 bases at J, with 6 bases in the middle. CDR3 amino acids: CASSEGANNEQFF. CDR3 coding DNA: TGTGCCAGCAGTGAAGGGGCTAACAATGAGCAGTTCTTC.

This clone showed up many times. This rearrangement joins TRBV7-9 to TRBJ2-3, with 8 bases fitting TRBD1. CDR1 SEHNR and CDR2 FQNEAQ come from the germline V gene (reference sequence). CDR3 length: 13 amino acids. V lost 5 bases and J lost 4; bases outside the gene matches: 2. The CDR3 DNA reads TGTGCCAGCAGCCCCAGGGGGCCAGATACGCAGTATTTT. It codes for CASSPRGPDTQYF.

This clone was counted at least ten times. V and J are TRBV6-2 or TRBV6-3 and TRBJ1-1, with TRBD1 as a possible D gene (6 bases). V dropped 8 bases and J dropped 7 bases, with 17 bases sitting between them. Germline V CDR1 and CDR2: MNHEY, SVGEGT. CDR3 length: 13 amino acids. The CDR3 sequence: CASAFQGMGEAFF. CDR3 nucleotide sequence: TGTGCCAGCGCTTTCCAGGGGATGGGTGAAGCTTTCTTT.

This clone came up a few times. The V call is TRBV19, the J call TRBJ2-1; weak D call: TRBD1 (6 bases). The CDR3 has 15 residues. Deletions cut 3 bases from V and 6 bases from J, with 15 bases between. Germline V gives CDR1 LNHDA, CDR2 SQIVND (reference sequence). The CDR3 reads CASSIFTGSGNEQFF. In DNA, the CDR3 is TGTGCCAGTAGTATCTTCACAGGGTCGGGCAATGAGCAGTTCTTC.

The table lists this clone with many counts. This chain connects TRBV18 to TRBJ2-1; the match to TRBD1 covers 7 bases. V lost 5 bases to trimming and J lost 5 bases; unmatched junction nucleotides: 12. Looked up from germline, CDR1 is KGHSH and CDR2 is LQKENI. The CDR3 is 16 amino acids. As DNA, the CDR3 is TGTGCCAGCTCATCGACCTGGAACAGGGGCGACAATGAGCAGTTCTTC. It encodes CASSSTWNRGDNEQFF.

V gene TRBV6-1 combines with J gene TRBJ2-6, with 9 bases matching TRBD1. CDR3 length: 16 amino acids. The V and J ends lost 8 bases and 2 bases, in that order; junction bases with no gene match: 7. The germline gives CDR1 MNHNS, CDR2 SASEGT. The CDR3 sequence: CASRDRVSAGANVLTF. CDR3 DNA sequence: TGTGCCAGCCGGGACAGGGTTTCAGCTGGGGCCAACGTCCTGACTTTC.

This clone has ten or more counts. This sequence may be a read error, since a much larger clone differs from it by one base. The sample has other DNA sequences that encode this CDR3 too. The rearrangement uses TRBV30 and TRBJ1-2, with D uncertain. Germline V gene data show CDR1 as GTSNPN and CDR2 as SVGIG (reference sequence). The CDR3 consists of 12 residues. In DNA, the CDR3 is TGTGCCTGGAGTCCAGGTGACTATGGTTACACCTTC. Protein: CAWSPGDYGYTF.